Each of the 12 T cell receptor beta chains below was sequenced from the same sample in a study of response to subunit inactivated influenza vaccine. Each CDR3 protein gets one entry after TCRdb re-called the RT-PCR reads with MiXCR. The sample records under 850,000 distinct CDR3 sequences, around 20% being singletons. The sequencing used PBMCs from blood, collected more than 4 days after vaccination. The receptors originated from a man aged 45-65 years who received an inactivated influenza vaccine.

The V gene is TRBV19, the J gene TRBJ2-7; TRBD2 might be the D (7 bases). The V gene lost 3 bases and the J gene lost 3 bases, with 9 bases spanning the gap. The CDR3 totals 13 residues. Germline CDR1 LNHDA, CDR2 SQIVND (reference sequence). Here the CDR3 reads CASSMGGGYEQYF. The CDR3 DNA reads TGTGCCAGTAGTATGGGAGGGGGCTACGAGCAGTACTTC.

This rearrangement joins TRBV7-9 to TRBJ2-1, with TRBD1 identical over 7 bases. Germline V lookup: CDR1 SEHNR, CDR2 FQNEAQ (reference sequence). Trimming at V came to 5 bases and at J to 5 bases, leaving 6 bases not matched to a gene. The CDR3 runs to 14 residues. CDR3 DNA: TGTGCCAGCAGCACCACCACAGGGGACAATGAGCAGTTCTTC. It codes for CASSTTTGDNEQFF.

The chain links TRBV4-1 to TRBJ2-2; D possibly matches TRBD1 or TRBD2 (5 bases each). V was cut by 3 bases and J by 4 bases, with 15 bases left in between. The germline gives CDR1 MGHRA, CDR2 YSYEKL. The CDR3 totals 16 residues. The CDR3 protein is CASSQPWGTLTGELFF. The CDR3 DNA sequence: TGCGCCAGCAGCCAGCCTTGGGGGACGCTCACCGGGGAGCTGTTTTTT.

V usage is TRBV20-1 and J usage is TRBJ2-3, with no clear D. CDR3 length: 13 residues. Germline CDR1 reads DFQATT; CDR2 reads SNEGSKA (reference sequence). The ends were cut back, 4 bases at V and 4 bases at J, with 12 bases in the middle. The CDR3 loop is CSAIRTGPDTQYF. The CDR3 DNA sequence: TGCAGTGCTATCAGGACCGGCCCAGATACGCAGTATTTT.

The chain couples TRBV7-9 to TRBJ1-2; maybe TRBD1 (6 bases). The germline gives CDR1 SEHNR, CDR2 FQNEAQ (reference sequence). This CDR3 has 14 residues. Trimming pared 0 bases from V and 8 bases from J, leaving 13 bases between. The CDR3 here is CASSLAPKGGGYTF. The DNA for the CDR3 is TGTGCCAGCAGCTTAGCGCCGAAGGGGGGAGGCTACACCTTC.

This clonotype was observed at least ten times. This chain connects TRBV6-5 to TRBJ2-5, with TRBD2 identical over 11 bases. Germline trimming cut 2 bases from V and 4 bases from J; bases unmatched to any gene: 6. Germline V gene data show CDR1 as MNHEY and CDR2 as SVGAGI. The CDR3 sequence is 16 residues long. The CDR3 region is CASSYGVAGGVETQYF. Here the CDR3 DNA reads TGTGCCAGCAGTTACGGAGTAGCGGGGGGGGTAGAGACCCAGTACTTC.

This clonotype was counted ten times or more. The chain is built from TRBV5-1 and TRBJ1-2; D is undetermined. Trimming removed 4 bases at V and 6 bases at J, with 16 bases between. Germline V lookup: CDR1 SGHRS, CDR2 YFSETQ. This CDR3 has 14 residues. CDR3 DNA: TGCGCCAGCAGCGCAGGAGACACGGTCAATGGCTACACCTTC. Amino acid sequence: CASSAGDTVNGYTF.

The chain has TRBV4-2 and TRBJ2-6; 8 positions agree with TRBD1. V shed 2 bases and J 3 bases; nucleotides not matched to a gene: 9. The germline V gene has CDR1 LGHNA and CDR2 YNFKEQ. This CDR3 region has 18 residues. For the CDR3, the DNA is TGTGCCAGCAGCCAAACCGGGACAGGAGTAGGTGGGGCCAACGTCCTGACTTTC. Protein: CASSQTGTGVGGANVLTF.

This clonotype was found many times. The chain carries TRBV7-2 and TRBJ2-3; D unclear. V dropped 1 base and J dropped 4 bases, with 12 bases sitting between them. The CDR3 runs to 15 residues. The germline gives CDR1 SGHTA, CDR2 FQGNSA. The CDR3, as DNA: TGTGCCAGCAGCTTAGAACATCAACGAGCAGATACGCAGTATTTT. Encoded protein: CASSLEHQRADTQYF.

This clonotype was seen only a few times. V is TRBV10-3 and J is TRBJ2-7; TRBD1 matches 7 bases. Germline lookup yields CDR1 ENHRY and CDR2 SYGVKD. V was clipped by 4 bases and J by 0 bases; unmatched bases: 0. This CDR3 region has 13 residues. This CDR3 is CAISGTGSYEQYF. CDR3 bases: TGTGCCATCAGTGGGACAGGCTCCTACGAGCAGTACTTC.

Only a few counts were recorded for this clonotype. The chain uses TRBV28 and TRBJ2-7; 9 bases are a match to TRBD1. This CDR3 region has 13 residues. V shed 10 bases and J 4 bases; nucleotides not matched to a gene: 8. Germline CDR1 and CDR2: MDHEN and SYDVKM. CDR3 residues: CATLGQGNYEQYF. The CDR3 nucleotides read TGTGCCACCTTAGGACAGGGGAATTACGAGCAGTACTTC. Supplemented by reference TRBV28 and TRBJ2-7, the full variable domain reads DVKVTQSSRYLVKRTGEKVFLECVQDMDHENMFWYRQDPGLGLRLIYFSYDVKMKEKGDIPEGYSVSREKKERFSLILESASTNQTSMYLCATLGQGNYEQYFGPGTRLTVT.

In this sample, this clonotype turned up many times. The rearrangement links TRBV4-2 to TRBJ2-2, with TRBD2 matching over 11 bases. The germline V gene encodes CDR1 LGHNA and CDR2 YNFKEQ. This CDR3 spans 14 amino acids. V trimming: 10 bases; J trimming: 6 bases; junction bases outside the gene matches: 7. CDR3 coding DNA: TGTGCCACGTTAGCGGGGGGGGCCGCCGGGGAGCTGTTTTTT. Amino acids: CATLAGGAAGELFF.